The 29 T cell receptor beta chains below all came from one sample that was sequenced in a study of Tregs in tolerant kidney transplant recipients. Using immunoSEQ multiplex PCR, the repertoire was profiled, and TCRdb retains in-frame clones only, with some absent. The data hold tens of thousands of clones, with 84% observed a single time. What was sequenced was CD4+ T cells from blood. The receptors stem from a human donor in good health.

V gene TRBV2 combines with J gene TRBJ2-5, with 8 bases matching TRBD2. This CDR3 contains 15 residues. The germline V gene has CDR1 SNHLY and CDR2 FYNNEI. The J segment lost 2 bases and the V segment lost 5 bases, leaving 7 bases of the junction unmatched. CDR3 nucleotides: TGTGCCAGCAGTCTCGGAACTAGCGGACAAGAGACCCAGTACTTC. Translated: CASSLGTSGQETQYF.

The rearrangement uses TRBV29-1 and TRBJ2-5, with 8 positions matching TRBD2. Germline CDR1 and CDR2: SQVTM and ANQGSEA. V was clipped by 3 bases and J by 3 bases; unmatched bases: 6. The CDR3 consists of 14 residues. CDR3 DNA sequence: TGCAGCGTTGATTGGCTAGCGGGTGAAGAGACCCAGTACTTC. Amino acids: CSVDWLAGEETQYF.

DNA for the CDR3: TGTGCCAGTAGTATTTGGGACCGACTAGCATCTTACAATGAGCAGTTCTTC. This encodes CASSIWDRLASYNEQFF. The chain couples TRBV19 to TRBJ2-1; TRBD2 matches 7 bases. With V trimmed by 3 bases and J by 4 bases, 12 bases remained unmatched. The germline V gene has CDR1 LNHDA and CDR2 SQIVND (reference sequence). The CDR3 spans 17 residues.

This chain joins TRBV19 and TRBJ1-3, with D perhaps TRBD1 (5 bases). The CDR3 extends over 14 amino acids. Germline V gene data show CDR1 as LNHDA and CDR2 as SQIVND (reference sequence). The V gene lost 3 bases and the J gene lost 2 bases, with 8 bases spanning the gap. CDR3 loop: CASSISGAGNTIYF. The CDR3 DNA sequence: TGTGCCAGTAGTATCTCGGGGGCTGGAAACACCATATATTTT.

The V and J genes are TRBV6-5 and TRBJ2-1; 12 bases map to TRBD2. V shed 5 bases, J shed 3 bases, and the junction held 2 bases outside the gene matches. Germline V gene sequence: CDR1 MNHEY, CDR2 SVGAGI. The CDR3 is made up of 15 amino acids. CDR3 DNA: TGTGCCAGCAGTCCGACTAGCGGGGGCTACAATGAGCAGTTCTTC. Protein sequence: CASSPTSGGYNEQFF.

The CDR3 DNA follows: TGTGCCAGCAGTTTATCCCGGGGAGGGTATGGCTACACCTTC. It specifies CASSLSRGGYGYTF. This chain uses TRBV28 with TRBJ1-2, with D unresolved. Trimming shortened V by 1 base and J by 5 bases, and 11 bases separated the two germline ends. The CDR3 contains 14 residues. Per the germline V gene, CDR1 is MDHEN and CDR2 is SYDVKM.

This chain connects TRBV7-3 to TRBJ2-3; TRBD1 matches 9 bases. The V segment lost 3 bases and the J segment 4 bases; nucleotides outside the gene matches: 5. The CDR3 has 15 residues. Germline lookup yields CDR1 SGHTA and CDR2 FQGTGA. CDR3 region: CASSFGTGPSDTQYF. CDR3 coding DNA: TGTGCCAGCAGCTTCGGGACAGGGCCTTCAGATACGCAGTATTTT.

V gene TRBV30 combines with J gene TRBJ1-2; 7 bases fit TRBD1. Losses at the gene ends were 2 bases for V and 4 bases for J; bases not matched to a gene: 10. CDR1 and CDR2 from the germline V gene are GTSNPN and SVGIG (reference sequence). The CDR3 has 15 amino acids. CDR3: CAWSKGRGPSYGYTF. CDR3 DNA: TGTGCCTGGAGTAAAGGAAGGGGGCCTAGCTATGGCTACACCTTC.

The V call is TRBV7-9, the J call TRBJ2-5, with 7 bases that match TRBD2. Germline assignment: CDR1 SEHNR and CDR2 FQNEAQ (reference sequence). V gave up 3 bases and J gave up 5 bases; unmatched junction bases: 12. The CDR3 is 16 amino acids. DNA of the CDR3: TGTGCCAGCAGCTTCGGTAGTGCGTCCGGGGGGGAGACCCAGTACTTC. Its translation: CASSFGSASGGETQYF.

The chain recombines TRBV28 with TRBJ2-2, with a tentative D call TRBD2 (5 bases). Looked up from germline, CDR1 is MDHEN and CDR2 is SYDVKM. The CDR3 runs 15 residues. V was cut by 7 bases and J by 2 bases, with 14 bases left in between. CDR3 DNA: TGTGCCAGCACCTCGGGAAGGGCCAACACCGGGGAGCTGTTTTTT. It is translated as CASTSGRANTGELFF.

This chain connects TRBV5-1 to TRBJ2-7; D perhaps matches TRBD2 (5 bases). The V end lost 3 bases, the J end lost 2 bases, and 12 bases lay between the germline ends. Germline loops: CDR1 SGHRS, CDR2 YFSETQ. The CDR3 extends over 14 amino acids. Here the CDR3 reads CASSWVDGTYEQYF. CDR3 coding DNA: TGCGCCAGCAGCTGGGTGGACGGGACCTACGAGCAGTACTTC.

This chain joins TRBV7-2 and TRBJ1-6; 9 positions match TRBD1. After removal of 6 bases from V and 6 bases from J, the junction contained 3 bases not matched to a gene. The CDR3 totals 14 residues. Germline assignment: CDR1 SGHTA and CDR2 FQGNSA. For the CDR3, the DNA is TGTGCCAGCAGTGCGGACAGGGGTAATTCACCCCTCCACTTT. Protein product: CASSADRGNSPLHF.

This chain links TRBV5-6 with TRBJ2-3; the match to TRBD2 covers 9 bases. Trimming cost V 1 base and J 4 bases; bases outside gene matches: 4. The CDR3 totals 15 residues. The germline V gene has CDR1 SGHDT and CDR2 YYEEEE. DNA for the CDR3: TGTGCCAGCAGCTTGAGGCGGGGGGGCGCAGATACGCAGTATTTT. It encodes CASSLRRGGADTQYF. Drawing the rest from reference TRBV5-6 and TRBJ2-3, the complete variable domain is DAGVTQSPTHLIKTRGQQVTLRCSPKSGHDTVSWYQQALGQGPQFIFQYYEEEERQRGNFPDRFSGHQFPNYSSELNVNALLLGDSALYLCASSLRRGGADTQYFGPGTRLTVL.

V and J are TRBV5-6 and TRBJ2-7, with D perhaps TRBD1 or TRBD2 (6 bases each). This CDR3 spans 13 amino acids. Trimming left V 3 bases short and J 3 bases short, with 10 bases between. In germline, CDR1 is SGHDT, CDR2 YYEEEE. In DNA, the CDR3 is TGTGCCAGCAGCTCACAGGGAGGCTACGAGCAGTACTTC. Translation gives CASSSQGGYEQYF.

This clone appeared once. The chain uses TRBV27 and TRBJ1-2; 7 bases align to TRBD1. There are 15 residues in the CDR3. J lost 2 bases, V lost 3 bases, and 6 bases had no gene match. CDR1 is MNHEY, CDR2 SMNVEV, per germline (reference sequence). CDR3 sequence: CASSLEPTGNYGYTF. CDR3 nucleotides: TGTGCCAGCAGTTTGGAACCGACAGGGAACTATGGCTACACCTTC.

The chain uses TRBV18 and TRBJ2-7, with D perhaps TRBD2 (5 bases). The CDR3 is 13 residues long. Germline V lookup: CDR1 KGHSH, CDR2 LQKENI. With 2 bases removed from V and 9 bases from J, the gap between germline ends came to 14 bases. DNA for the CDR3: TGTGCCAGCTCACCAGGAACTAGATTTGGGCAGTACTTC. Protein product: CASSPGTRFGQYF.

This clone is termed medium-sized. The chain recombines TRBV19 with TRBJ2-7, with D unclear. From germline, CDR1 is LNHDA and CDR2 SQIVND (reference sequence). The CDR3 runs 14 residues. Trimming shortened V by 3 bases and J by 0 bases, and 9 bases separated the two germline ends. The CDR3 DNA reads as TGTGCCAGTAGTATTACGGAAGGCTCCTACGAGCAGTACTTC. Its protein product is CASSITEGSYEQYF.

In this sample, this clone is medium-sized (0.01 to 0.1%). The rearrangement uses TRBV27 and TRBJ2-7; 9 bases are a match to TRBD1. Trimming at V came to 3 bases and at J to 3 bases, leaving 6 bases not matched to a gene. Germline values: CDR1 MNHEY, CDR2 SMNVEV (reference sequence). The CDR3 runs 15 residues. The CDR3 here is CASSFRTGAGYEQYF. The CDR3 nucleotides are TGTGCCAGCAGTTTCCGGACAGGGGCAGGCTACGAGCAGTACTTC.

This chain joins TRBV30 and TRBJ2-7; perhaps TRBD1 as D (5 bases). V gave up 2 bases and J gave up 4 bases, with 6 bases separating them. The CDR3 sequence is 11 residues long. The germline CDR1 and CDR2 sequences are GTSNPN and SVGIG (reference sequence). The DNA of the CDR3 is TGTGCCTGGAGTCAGGGATACGAGCAGTACTTC. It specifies CAWSQGYEQYF.

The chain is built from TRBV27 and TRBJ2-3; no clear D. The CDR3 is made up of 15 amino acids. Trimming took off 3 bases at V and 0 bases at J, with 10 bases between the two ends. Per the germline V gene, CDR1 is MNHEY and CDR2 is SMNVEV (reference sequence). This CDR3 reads CASSLRGLSTDTQYF. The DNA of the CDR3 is TGTGCCAGCAGTTTGAGAGGTCTCAGCACAGATACGCAGTATTTT.

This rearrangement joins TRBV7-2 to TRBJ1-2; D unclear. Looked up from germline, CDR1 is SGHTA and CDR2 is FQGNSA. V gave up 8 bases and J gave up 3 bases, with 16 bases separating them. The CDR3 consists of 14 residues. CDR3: CASQREGTHYGYTF. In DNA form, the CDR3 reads TGTGCCAGCCAACGGGAGGGTACACACTATGGCTACACCTTC.

The CDR3 DNA is TGTGCCAGCACCCGGACAGGGGGTACAAACACCATATATTTT. Encoded protein: CASTRTGGTNTIYF. The chain couples TRBV7-2 to TRBJ1-3; 10 nucleotides align to TRBD1. The CDR3 has 14 amino acids. Germline V gene lookup returns CDR1 SGHTA and CDR2 FQGNSA. The V segment lost 7 bases and the J segment 6 bases; nucleotides outside the gene matches: 6.

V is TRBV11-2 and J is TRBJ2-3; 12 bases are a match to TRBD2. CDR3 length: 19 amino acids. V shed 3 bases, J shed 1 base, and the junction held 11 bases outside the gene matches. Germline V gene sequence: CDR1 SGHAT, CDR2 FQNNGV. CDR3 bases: TGTGCCAGCAGCTTTAGACCTTCAGGACTAGCGGGGCGCACAGATACGCAGTATTTT. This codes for CASSFRPSGLAGRTDTQYF.

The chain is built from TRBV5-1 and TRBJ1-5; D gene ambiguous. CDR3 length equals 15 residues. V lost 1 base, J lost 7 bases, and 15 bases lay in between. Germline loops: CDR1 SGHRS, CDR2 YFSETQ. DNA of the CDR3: TGCGCCAGCAGCTTGTCTAATACGGAAGGACAGCCCCAGCATTTT. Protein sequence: CASSLSNTEGQPQHF.

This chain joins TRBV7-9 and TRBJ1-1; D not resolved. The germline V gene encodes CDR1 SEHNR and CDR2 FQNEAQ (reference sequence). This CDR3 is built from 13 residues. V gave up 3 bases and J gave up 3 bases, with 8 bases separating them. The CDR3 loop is CASSFTVHTEAFF. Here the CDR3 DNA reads TGTGCCAGCAGCTTCACGGTGCACACTGAAGCTTTCTTT.

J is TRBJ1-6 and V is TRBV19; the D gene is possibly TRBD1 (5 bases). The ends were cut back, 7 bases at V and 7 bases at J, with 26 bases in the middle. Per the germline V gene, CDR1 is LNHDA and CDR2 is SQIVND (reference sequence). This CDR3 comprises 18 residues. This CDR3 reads CASTPRELRGGLNSPLHF. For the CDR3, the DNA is TGTGCCAGTACCCCAAGAGAGCTAAGGGGAGGCCTAAATTCACCCCTCCACTTT.

CDR3 residues: CASSQSNIPLAKNIQYF. The CDR3 DNA follows: TGCGCCAGCAGCCAGTCGAACATCCCTCTAGCCAAAAACATTCAGTACTTC. This chain joins TRBV4-1 and TRBJ2-4; D remains unclear. This CDR3 has 17 amino acids. Germline values: CDR1 MGHRA, CDR2 YSYEKL. The V gene lost 3 bases and the J gene lost 0 bases, with 15 bases spanning the gap.

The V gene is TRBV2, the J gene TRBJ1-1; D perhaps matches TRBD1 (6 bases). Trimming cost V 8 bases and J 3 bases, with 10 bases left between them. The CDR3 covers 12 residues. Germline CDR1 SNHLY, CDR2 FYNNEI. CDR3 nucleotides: TGTGCCAGCTGGGGGGGCGACACTGAAGCTTTCTTT. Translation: CASWGGDTEAFF.

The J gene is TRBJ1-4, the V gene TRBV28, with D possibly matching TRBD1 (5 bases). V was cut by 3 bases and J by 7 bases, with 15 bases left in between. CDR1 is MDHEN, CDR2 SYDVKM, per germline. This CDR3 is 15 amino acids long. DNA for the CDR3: TGTGCCAGCAGTTTCTCTTTCGGGGCAAGTGAAAAACTGTTTTTT. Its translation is CASSFSFGASEKLFF. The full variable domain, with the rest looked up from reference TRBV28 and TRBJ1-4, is DVKVTQSSRYLVKRTGEKVFLECVQDMDHENMFWYRQDPGLGLRLIYFSYDVKMKEKGDIPEGYSVSREKKERFSLILESASTNQTSMYLCASSFSFGASEKLFFGSGTQLSVL.